Here is one T cell receptor (beta chain) with its context. Germline CDR1 is LGHDT and CDR2 is YNNKEL (reference sequence). The CDR3 is 14 residues long. The germline V and J ends were trimmed by 5 bases and 5 bases, with 15 bases remaining between them. The data are from a study of blood T cell repertoires in COVID-19. Original analysis: Estimated nucleated cell counts came from reference gene primer amplification. The table came from immunoSEQ multiplex PCR; TCRdb's copy has only in-frame clones and leaves some out. D and trimming come from the DNA, and the V and J calls and clone size come from that table. The data show 200,000 to 300,000 clones, around 88% seen once. Those enrolled, adults aged roughly 18 to 89 years, came from under 25 US areas. Cohorts were based on clinical histories the participants reported.

J is TRBJ1-1 and V is TRBV3-1 (or the pseudogene TRBV3-2); unclear D gene. The sequence derives from a woman in her forties with acute COVID-19. What was sequenced was PBMCs or T cells enriched from blood (not recorded which). DNA for the CDR3: TGTGCCAGCAGCAAATTTCGGGGTTCGACTGAAGCTTTCTTT. It translates to CASSKFRGSTEAFF.